The 14 T cell receptor beta chains below come from one sample, sequenced in a study of shared clonotypes between healthy human individuals (dated by TCRdb to the early 2020s). Library generation was performed with the immunoSEQ multiplex PCR assay. As stored in TCRdb, this immuneACCESS dataset retains in-frame rearrangements with V and J assigned. A fraction of the clones does not appear; measured against another copy, unresolved V genes explain less than half of the discrepancy, and the remainder lacks a known reason. The sample yields some 2.1 million clones; roughly 94% were counted once. In total, the top ten clones hold approximately 0.13% of the sample. The sequenced sample consisted of naive CD4+ T cells sorted from blood. In the paper's terms, the cell subset or site label means: CD45RA+ positively selected. The source of these receptors is a man in his late teens or twenties in good health.

This chain connects TRBV6-1 to TRBJ2-5, with 11 bases matching TRBD2. This CDR3 is built from 17 residues. Germline CDR1 is MNHNS and CDR2 is SASEGT. V dropped 2 bases and J dropped 6; count of bases not matched to a gene: 11. CDR3 sequence (DNA): TGTGCCAGCAGTGAAATACTGGATAGCGGGGGGGCAAAGACCCAGTACTTC. The encoded protein is CASSEILDSGGAKTQYF.

The chain recombines TRBV11-2 with TRBJ1-4; possible D gene TRBD1, 6 bases. This CDR3 has 14 amino acids. V was pared by 5 bases and J by 6 bases, with 13 bases between. Germline V gives CDR1 SGHAT, CDR2 FQNNGV. CDR3 loop: CASSPGQGDEKLFF. CDR3 sequence (DNA): TGTGCCAGCAGCCCGGGACAAGGTGATGAAAAACTGTTTTTT.

The chain links TRBV7-2 to TRBJ2-2, with D perhaps TRBD2 (6 bases). Looked up from germline, CDR1 is SGHTA and CDR2 is FQGNSA. Trimming removed 2 bases at V and 4 bases at J, with 20 bases between. There are 18 residues in the CDR3. The CDR3 sequence is CASSLTPPKAGSTGELFF. DNA for the CDR3: TGTGCCAGCAGCTTAACCCCGCCGAAGGCGGGAAGCACCGGGGAGCTGTTTTTT.

The V gene is TRBV5-6, the J gene TRBJ1-1, with no clear D. From germline, CDR1 is SGHDT and CDR2 YYEEEE. Trimming removed 1 base from V and 0 bases from J, with 7 bases in between. CDR3 size: 14 residues. CDR3 residues: CASSLLGLNTEAFF. The CDR3 DNA follows: TGTGCCAGCAGCTTGCTAGGGTTGAACACTGAAGCTTTCTTT.

The rearrangement joins TRBV16 to TRBJ2-7, with 8 bases matching TRBD2. The germline gives CDR1 KGHSY, CDR2 FQNENV. The J segment lost 6 bases and the V segment lost 5 bases, leaving 12 bases of the junction unmatched. There are 15 residues in the CDR3. The chain's CDR3 is CASSSWDSGISEQYF. CDR3 DNA: TGTGCCAGCAGCTCCTGGGATAGCGGGATCTCCGAGCAGTACTTC.

The rearrangement links TRBV30 to TRBJ2-7; TRBD2 is a possible D gene (5 bases). The CDR3 is 14 residues long. V was cut by 3 bases and J by 4 bases, with 16 bases left in between. Germline lookup yields CDR1 GTSNPN and CDR2 SVGIG (reference sequence). DNA for the CDR3: TGTGCCTGGAGGAGCGGAACGACGCCTTACGAGCAGTACTTC. It is translated as CAWRSGTTPYEQYF.

This chain uses TRBV5-4 with TRBJ2-7; 9 bases are a match to TRBD1. Germline CDR1 SGHNT, CDR2 YYREEE (reference sequence). V shed 7 bases and J 3 bases; nucleotides not matched to a gene: 11. This CDR3 region has 15 residues. This CDR3 is CASSGGQGALYEQYF. The DNA of the CDR3 is TGTGCCAGCTCGGGGGGACAGGGAGCCCTCTACGAGCAGTACTTC.

The chain carries TRBV7-6 and TRBJ2-1; a weak D match, TRBD2 (5 bases). Deletions cut 5 bases from V and 5 bases from J, with 13 bases between. CDR1 is SGHVS, CDR2 FNYEAQ, per germline. There are 14 residues in the CDR3. In DNA form, the CDR3 reads TGTGCCAGCAGCCCCTGGGAGTCGGACAATGAGCAGTTCTTC. Protein sequence: CASSPWESDNEQFF.

The V gene is TRBV10-3, the J gene TRBJ2-7, with 8 bases lining up with TRBD2. Germline V gene data show CDR1 as ENHRY and CDR2 as SYGVKD. J lost 5 bases, V lost 4 bases, and 10 bases had no gene match. The CDR3 consists of 15 residues. CDR3 in DNA: TGTGCCATCAGTGGAGGGCCTAGCGGGCCCCACGAGCAGTACTTC. Its translation is CAISGGPSGPHEQYF.

The CDR3 DNA follows: TGTGCCAGCTCACTCCCCAACAGGGGAAGGAACTATGGCTACACCTTC. It yields the protein CASSLPNRGRNYGYTF. This rearrangement joins TRBV18 to TRBJ1-2; TRBD1 matches at 7 bases. The CDR3 has 16 amino acids. The junction had 10 bases not matched to a gene; V was cut back by 4 bases and J by 2 bases. Germline V gene data show CDR1 as KGHSH and CDR2 as LQKENI. Full variable domain (rest looked up from reference TRBV18 and TRBJ1-2): NAGVMQNPRHLVRRRGQEARLRCSPMKGHSHVYWYRQLPEEGLKFMVYLQKENIIDESGMPKERFSAEFPKEGPSILRIQQVVRGDSAAYFCASSLPNRGRNYGYTFGSGTRLTVV.

This chain joins TRBV19 and TRBJ2-5, with D unclear. Germline CDR1 is LNHDA and CDR2 is SQIVND (reference sequence). The ends were cut back, 1 base at V and 4 bases at J, with 7 bases in the middle. The CDR3 contains 13 residues. The CDR3 DNA sequence: TGTGCCAGTAGTATAGCTCAGACAGAGACCCAGTACTTC. It translates to CASSIAQTETQYF.

This chain connects TRBV28 to TRBJ2-6; tentative D call: TRBD1 (5 bases). The CDR3 has 15 residues. Germline CDR1 reads MDHEN; CDR2 reads SYDVKM. Trimming pared 2 bases from V and 2 bases from J, leaving 7 bases between. The CDR3: CASSLGRAGANVLTF. In DNA, the CDR3 is TGTGCCAGCAGTTTAGGCAGGGCTGGGGCCAACGTCCTGACTTTC.

This chain connects TRBV9 to TRBJ2-2; 12 nucleotides line up with TRBD2. Germline CDR1 SGDLS, CDR2 YYNGEE. The CDR3 spans 16 residues. The V and J ends lost 2 bases and 6 bases, in that order; junction bases with no gene match: 5. The CDR3 reads CASSVLAGGPAGELFF. The CDR3 DNA follows: TGTGCCAGCAGCGTCCTAGCGGGGGGGCCCGCCGGGGAGCTGTTTTTT.

The rearrangement uses TRBV21-1 and TRBJ2-7; the D call TRBD2 from the table was never checked on the DNA. TRBV21-1 is noted as a pseudogene. The CDR3 contains 18 residues. CDR3 coding DNA: TGTGCCAGCAGCAAAGAACAATTTCCGACTGCCGACTCCTACGAGCAGTACTTC. As protein: CASSKEQFPTADSYEQYF.